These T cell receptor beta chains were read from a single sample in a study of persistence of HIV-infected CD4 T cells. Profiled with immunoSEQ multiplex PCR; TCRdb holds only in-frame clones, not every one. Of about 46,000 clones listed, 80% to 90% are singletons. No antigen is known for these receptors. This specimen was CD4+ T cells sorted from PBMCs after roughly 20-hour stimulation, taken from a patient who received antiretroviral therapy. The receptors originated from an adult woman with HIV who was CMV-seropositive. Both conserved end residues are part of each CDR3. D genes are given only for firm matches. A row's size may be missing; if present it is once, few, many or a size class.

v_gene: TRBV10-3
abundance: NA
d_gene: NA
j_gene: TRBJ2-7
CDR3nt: TGTGCCATCAGTGAGTCCCAGGGATCTGGGAGCGAGCAGTACTTC
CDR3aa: CAISESQGSGSEQYF

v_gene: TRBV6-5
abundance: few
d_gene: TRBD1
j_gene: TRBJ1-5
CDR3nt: TGTGCCAGCAGCCCGGGACAGGGGTATCAGCCCCAGCATTTT
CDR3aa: CASSPGQGYQPQHF

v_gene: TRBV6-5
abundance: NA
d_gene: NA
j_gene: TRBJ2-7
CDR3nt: TGTGCCAGCAGTTACTCCAGGGGTATGTACGAGCAGTACTTC
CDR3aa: CASSYSRGMYEQYF

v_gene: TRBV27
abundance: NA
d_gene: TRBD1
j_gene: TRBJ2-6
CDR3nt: TGTGCCAGCAGCCGGGGGACAGGGGGCTCTGGGGCCAACGTCCTGACTTTC
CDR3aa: CASSRGTGGSGANVLTF

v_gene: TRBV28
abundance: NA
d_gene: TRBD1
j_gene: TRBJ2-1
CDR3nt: TGTGCCAGCAGTTTAGAATCATCCCCCGGACAGGGGGTGATCTTC
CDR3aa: CASSLESSPGQGVIF

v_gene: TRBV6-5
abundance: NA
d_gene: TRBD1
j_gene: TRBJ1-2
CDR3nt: TGTGCCAGCAACATCCTACAGGGGGAATATGGCTACACCTTC
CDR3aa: CASNILQGEYGYTF

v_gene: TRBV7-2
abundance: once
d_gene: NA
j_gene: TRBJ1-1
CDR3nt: TGTGCCAGCAGCTTGGGGTACAGGGCTCGGAACACTGAAGCTTTCTTT
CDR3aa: CASSLGYRARNTEAFF

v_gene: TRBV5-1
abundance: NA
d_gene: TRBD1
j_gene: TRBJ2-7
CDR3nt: TGCGCCAGCAGCTCTTCTACGGGACAGGGTTACGAGCAGTACTTC
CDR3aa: CASSSSTGQGYEQYF

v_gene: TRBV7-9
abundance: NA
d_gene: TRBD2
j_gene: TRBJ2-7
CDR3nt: TGTGCCAGCAGCGCCGGGACTAGCGGGGGGAGGGAGCAGTACTTC
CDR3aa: CASSAGTSGGREQYF

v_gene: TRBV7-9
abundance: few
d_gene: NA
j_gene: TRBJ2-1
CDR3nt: TGTGCCAGCAGCTTAGGGGCAGGGGACCGGGACAATGAGCAGTTCTTC
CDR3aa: CASSLGAGDRDNEQFF

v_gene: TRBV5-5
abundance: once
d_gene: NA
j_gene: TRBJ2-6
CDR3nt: TGTGCCAGCAGCTTGGTCGGGGCCGGGGCCAACGTCCTGACTTTC
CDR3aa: CASSLVGAGANVLTF

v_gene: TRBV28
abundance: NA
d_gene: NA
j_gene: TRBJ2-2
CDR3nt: TGTGCCAGCAGTTTACCCCCCGGGGAGCTGTTTTTT
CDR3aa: CASSLPPGELFF

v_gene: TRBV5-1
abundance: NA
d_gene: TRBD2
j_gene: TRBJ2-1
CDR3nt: TGCGCCAGCAGGACTAGCGAGTACAATGAGCAGTTCTTC
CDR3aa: CASRTSEYNEQFF

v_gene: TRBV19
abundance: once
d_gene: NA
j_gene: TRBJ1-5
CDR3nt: TGTGCCAGTACCGTGGGTAATCAGCCCCAGCATTTT
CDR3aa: CASTVGNQPQHF

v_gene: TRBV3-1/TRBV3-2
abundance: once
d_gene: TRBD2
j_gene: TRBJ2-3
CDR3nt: TGTGCCAGCAGCCCCGGACTAGCGGGAGGGACGCAGTATTTT
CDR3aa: CASSPGLAGGTQYF

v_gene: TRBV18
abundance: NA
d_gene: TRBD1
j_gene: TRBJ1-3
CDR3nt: TGTGCCAGCTCGCCCGGGGACAGCTCTGGAAACACCATATATTTT
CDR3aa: CASSPGDSSGNTIYF

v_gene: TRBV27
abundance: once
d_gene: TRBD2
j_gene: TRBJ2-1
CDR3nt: TGTGCCAGCAGTTTAAGGTCTAGCGGGAGTGCTCAGCAGTTCTTC
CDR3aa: CASSLRSSGSAQQFF

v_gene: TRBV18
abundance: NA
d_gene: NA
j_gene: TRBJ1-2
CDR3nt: TGTGCCAGCTCAGATGCTCATAGAATTCCAGGTTACACCTTC
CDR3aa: CASSDAHRIPGYTF

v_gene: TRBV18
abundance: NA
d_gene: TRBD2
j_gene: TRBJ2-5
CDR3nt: TGTGCCAGCTCACCACAAAAATCTAGCGGGGGCTACCAAGAGACCCAGTACTTC
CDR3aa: CASSPQKSSGGYQETQYF

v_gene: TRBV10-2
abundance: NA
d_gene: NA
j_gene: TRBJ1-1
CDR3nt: TGCGCCAGCAGTCGATCGGGGAACACTGAAGCTTTCTTT
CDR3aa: CASSRSGNTEAFF

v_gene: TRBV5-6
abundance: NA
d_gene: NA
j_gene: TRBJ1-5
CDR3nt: TGTGCCAGCAGCTTGGAGGGGAGCAATCAGCCCCAGCATTTT
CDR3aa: CASSLEGSNQPQHF

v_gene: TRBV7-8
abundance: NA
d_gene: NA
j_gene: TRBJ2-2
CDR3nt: TGTGCCAGCAGCTTAGTAGGAAGGTCTGACACCGGGGAGCTGTTTTTT
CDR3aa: CASSLVGRSDTGELFF

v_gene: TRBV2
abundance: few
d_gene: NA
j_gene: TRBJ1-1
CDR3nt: TGTGCCAGCAGACTGGACACTATGAACACTGAAGCTTTCTTT
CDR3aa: CASRLDTMNTEAFF

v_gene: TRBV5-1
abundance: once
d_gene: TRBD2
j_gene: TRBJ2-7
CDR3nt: TGCGCCAGCAGCCCTTCGGGACTAGCGGGAGGGAGGGAGCAGTACTTC
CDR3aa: CASSPSGLAGGREQYF

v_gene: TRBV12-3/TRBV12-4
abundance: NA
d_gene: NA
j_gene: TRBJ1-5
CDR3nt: TGTGCCAGCAGTTTGAAGGGCATGACGCCCCAGCATTTT
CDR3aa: CASSLKGMTPQHF

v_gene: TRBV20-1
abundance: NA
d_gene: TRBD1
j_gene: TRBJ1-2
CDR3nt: TGCAGTGCTAGTCGAGGACAGGGGGATTATGGCTACACCTTC
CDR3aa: CSASRGQGDYGYTF

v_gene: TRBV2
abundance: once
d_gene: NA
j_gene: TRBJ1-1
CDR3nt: TGTGCCAGCAAGAGTAGGGGCGACACTGAAGCTTTCTTT
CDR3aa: CASKSRGDTEAFF

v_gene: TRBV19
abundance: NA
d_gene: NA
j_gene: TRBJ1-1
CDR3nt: TGTGCCAGTAGTATTGGGGGAATGCGCACTGAAGCTTTCTTT
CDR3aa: CASSIGGMRTEAFF

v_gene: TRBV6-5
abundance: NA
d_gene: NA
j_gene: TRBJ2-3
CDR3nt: TGTGCCAGCAGTTACGGTAGGGCCACAGATACGCAGTATTTT
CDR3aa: CASSYGRATDTQYF